This is a list of T cell receptor beta chains from one sample in a study of blood T cell repertoires in COVID-19. Method: immunoSEQ multiplex PCR; TCRdb's copy keeps in-frame clones and lacks some. The sample carries more than 300,000 clones, 90% recorded once. The sequenced sample was peripheral blood. The source is a woman aged 40-49 years with COVID-19, enrolled during active disease. Both conserved end residues are part of each CDR3. The D gene is left open where the match is weak. The size of a clone is reported for some rows only, either as once, few or many, or as a class for expanded clones.

V gene: TRBV7-8; clone size: -; J gene: TRBJ1-2; D gene: TRBD1; CDR3 DNA: TGTGCCAGCAGCCGGGACAGGACGAGCATCCGTATTGGAGGCTACACCTTC; CDR3 protein: CASSRDRTSIRIGGYTF
V gene: TRBV7-9; clone size: -; J gene: TRBJ2-7; D gene: TRBD1; CDR3 DNA: TGTGCCAGCAGCTTCGGGACAGGGAGGGACGAGCAGTACTTC; CDR3 protein: CASSFGTGRDEQYF
V gene: TRBV6-2/TRBV6-3; clone size: -; J gene: TRBJ2-7; D gene: -; CDR3 DNA: TGTGCCAGCAGTTACGTAGGAGGGATGGCTTCCTACGAGCAGTACTTC; CDR3 protein: CASSYVGGMASYEQYF
V gene: TRBV6-5; clone size: -; J gene: TRBJ1-1; D gene: TRBD1; CDR3 DNA: TGTGCCAGCAGTTACTCGATGGGTGGGACAGGGATGAGTTTT; CDR3 protein: CASSYSMGGTGMSF
V gene: TRBV28; clone size: -; J gene: TRBJ1-1; D gene: -; CDR3 DNA: TGTGCCAGCAGTTATCTCGAGAGGAACACTGAAGCTTTCTTT; CDR3 protein: CASSYLERNTEAFF
V gene: TRBV20-1; clone size: -; J gene: TRBJ2-7; D gene: TRBD1; CDR3 DNA: TGCAGTGCTAGTCCCCCAGGACAGGGTTACTACGAGCAGTACTTC; CDR3 protein: CSASPPGQGYYEQYF
V gene: TRBV28; clone size: -; J gene: TRBJ2-7; D gene: -; CDR3 DNA: TGTGCCAGCAGTTTTGGCGGTTACTCCTACGAGCAGTACTTC; CDR3 protein: CASSFGGYSYEQYF
V gene: TRBV3-1/TRBV3-2; clone size: -; J gene: TRBJ1-2; D gene: -; CDR3 DNA: TGTGCCAGCAGCCAAGTGGTGGGAGGTGAGGATGGCTACACCTTC; CDR3 protein: CASSQVVGGEDGYTF
V gene: TRBV19; clone size: -; J gene: TRBJ1-2; D gene: -; CDR3 DNA: TGTGCCAGTAGGCCGAAAAACAGGGCTGGCTACACCTTC; CDR3 protein: CASRPKNRAGYTF
V gene: TRBV25-1; clone size: once; J gene: TRBJ1-1; D gene: TRBD1; CDR3 DNA: TGTGCCAGCAGTGAAGGGGGACAGGGTCGAACTGAAGCTTTCTTT; CDR3 protein: CASSEGGQGRTEAFF
V gene: TRBV5-6; clone size: -; J gene: TRBJ1-5; D gene: -; CDR3 DNA: TGTGCCAGCAGCTTGGAACGGGGTCAGCCCCAGCATTTT; CDR3 protein: CASSLERGQPQHF
V gene: TRBV5-6; clone size: -; J gene: TRBJ1-2; D gene: -; CDR3 DNA: TGTGCCAGCAGCTTCGACACCTTCTATGGCTACACCTTC; CDR3 protein: CASSFDTFYGYTF
V gene: TRBV28; clone size: -; J gene: TRBJ2-5; D gene: -; CDR3 DNA: TGTGCCAGCAGTTTGGTTCTAGACCTTAAACAAGAGACCCAGTACTTC; CDR3 protein: CASSLVLDLKQETQYF
V gene: TRBV7-2; clone size: -; J gene: TRBJ2-1; D gene: -; CDR3 DNA: TGTGCCAGCAGCTTAGCAAGGGGGAATGAGCAGTTCTTC; CDR3 protein: CASSLARGNEQFF
V gene: TRBV6-7; clone size: -; J gene: TRBJ2-7; D gene: -; CDR3 DNA: TGTGCCAGCAGTTACTCGATGCGGGACCTAGTCTACGAGCAGTACTTC; CDR3 protein: CASSYSMRDLVYEQYF
V gene: TRBV5-1; clone size: -; J gene: TRBJ2-3; D gene: TRBD2; CDR3 DNA: TGCGCCAGCGTACCAGAACTAGCGGGGGCTTCAGATACGCAGTATTTT; CDR3 protein: CASVPELAGASDTQYF
V gene: TRBV7-2; clone size: -; J gene: TRBJ2-7; D gene: -; CDR3 DNA: TGTGCCAGCAGCTTAGAACTTAACTACGAGCAGTACTTC; CDR3 protein: CASSLELNYEQYF
V gene: TRBV6-1; clone size: -; J gene: TRBJ1-2; D gene: -; CDR3 DNA: TGTGCCAGCAGTGAAGGTCACAGGGTTTATGGCTACACCTTC; CDR3 protein: CASSEGHRVYGYTF
V gene: TRBV5-1; clone size: -; J gene: TRBJ2-1; D gene: -; CDR3 DNA: TGCGCCAGCAGCCGCGAGGACGGGAGAGGGGATGAGCAGTTCTTC; CDR3 protein: CASSREDGRGDEQFF
V gene: TRBV6-5; clone size: -; J gene: TRBJ2-7; D gene: -; CDR3 DNA: TGTGCCACCACTCGGGTGGGCGAGCAGTACTTC; CDR3 protein: CATTRVGEQYF
V gene: TRBV9; clone size: -; J gene: TRBJ2-1; D gene: TRBD2; CDR3 DNA: TGTGCCAGCAGCCGAAATAGCGGGAGGCCCTACAATGAGCAGTTCTTC; CDR3 protein: CASSRNSGRPYNEQFF
V gene: TRBV5-4; clone size: -; J gene: TRBJ2-1; D gene: -; CDR3 DNA: TGTGCCAGCAGCCTTCCGACTCAGACCTACAATGAGCAGTTCTTC; CDR3 protein: CASSLPTQTYNEQFF
V gene: TRBV11-2; clone size: -; J gene: TRBJ1-2; D gene: -; CDR3 DNA: TGTGCCAGCAGCTTAACCCGGTCATCTGGCTACACCTTC; CDR3 protein: CASSLTRSSGYTF
V gene: TRBV28; clone size: -; J gene: TRBJ2-1; D gene: TRBD2; CDR3 DNA: TGTGCCAGCAGTTTCCTAGCGGGGGATTCCTACAATGAGCAGTTCTTC; CDR3 protein: CASSFLAGDSYNEQFF
V gene: TRBV6-5; clone size: -; J gene: TRBJ2-1; D gene: TRBD1; CDR3 DNA: TGTGCCAGCAGTTCCGACAGGGTGGTCAATGAGCAGTTCTTC; CDR3 protein: CASSSDRVVNEQFF
V gene: TRBV3-1/TRBV3-2; clone size: -; J gene: TRBJ2-5; D gene: -; CDR3 DNA: TGTGCCAGCAGCCCCCGCCAGGGCCTCCAAGAGACCCAGTACTTC; CDR3 protein: CASSPRQGLQETQYF
V gene: TRBV2; clone size: -; J gene: TRBJ2-3; D gene: TRBD2; CDR3 DNA: TGTGCCAGCAGTGAGCGGGGGGGCCTAACAGATACGCAGTATTTT; CDR3 protein: CASSERGGLTDTQYF
V gene: TRBV4-3; clone size: -; J gene: TRBJ1-5; D gene: -; CDR3 DNA: TGCGCCAGCAGCCAAGATCCCCCCCGCTCCACAGGGTGGGATCAGCCCCAGCATTTT; CDR3 protein: CASSQDPPRSTGWDQPQHF
V gene: TRBV27; clone size: -; J gene: TRBJ1-1; D gene: -; CDR3 DNA: TGTGCCAGCAGTCTAAGGACTATCAACACTGAAGCTTTCTTT; CDR3 protein: CASSLRTINTEAFF
V gene: TRBV7-2; clone size: -; J gene: TRBJ2-5; D gene: TRBD2; CDR3 DNA: TGTGCCAGCAGCTTATCGGCTAGCGGGGGACAAGAGACCCAGTACTTC; CDR3 protein: CASSLSASGGQETQYF
V gene: TRBV21-1; clone size: -; J gene: TRBJ1-4; D gene: -; CDR3 DNA: TGTGCCAGCAGCAAAGAGAGGGTCGGGACTAATGAAAAACTGTTTTTT; CDR3 protein: CASSKERVGTNEKLFF
V gene: TRBV6-4; clone size: few; J gene: TRBJ1-1; D gene: TRBD1; CDR3 DNA: TGTGCCAGCAGTAAGGACAGGGGCACTGAAGCTTTCTTT; CDR3 protein: CASSKDRGTEAFF
V gene: TRBV7-9; clone size: -; J gene: TRBJ2-3; D gene: -; CDR3 DNA: TGTGCCAGCAGCTTAAGAGAACTCAGCACAGATACGCAGTATTTT; CDR3 protein: CASSLRELSTDTQYF
V gene: TRBV3-1/TRBV3-2; clone size: once; J gene: TRBJ2-7; D gene: -; CDR3 DNA: TGTGCCAGCAGCCAATCAGATAGGAGCAAGTACTTC; CDR3 protein: CASSQSDRSKYF
V gene: TRBV6-6; clone size: -; J gene: TRBJ2-7; D gene: TRBD2; CDR3 DNA: TGTGCCAGCAGTTACCCGAGGCTAGCGGGCCCCTACGAGCAGTACTTC; CDR3 protein: CASSYPRLAGPYEQYF
V gene: TRBV28; clone size: -; J gene: TRBJ1-1; D gene: -; CDR3 DNA: TGTGCCAGCAGTTTATTGATGCGGAGCACTGAAGCTTTCTTT; CDR3 protein: CASSLLMRSTEAFF
V gene: TRBV6-6; clone size: -; J gene: TRBJ2-7; D gene: TRBD1; CDR3 DNA: TGTGCCAGCAGTAGGGACAGGGGAGAGGAGCAGTACTTC; CDR3 protein: CASSRDRGEEQYF
V gene: TRBV18; clone size: -; J gene: TRBJ1-1; D gene: -; CDR3 DNA: TGTGCCAGCTCACCACTCAACAGCTACATGAACACTGAAGCTTTCTTT; CDR3 protein: CASSPLNSYMNTEAFF
V gene: TRBV11-3; clone size: -; J gene: TRBJ2-1; D gene: TRBD2; CDR3 DNA: TGTGCCAGCAGCTTAGATAGCGGGAGGGCGTATGAGCAGTTCTTC; CDR3 protein: CASSLDSGRAYEQFF
V gene: TRBV19; clone size: -; J gene: TRBJ2-1; D gene: -; CDR3 DNA: TGTGCCAGTCGCCCCGGGCTAGCTTCCTACAATGAGCAGTTCTTC; CDR3 protein: CASRPGLASYNEQFF
V gene: TRBV7-2; clone size: -; J gene: TRBJ2-7; D gene: TRBD2; CDR3 DNA: TGTGCCAGCAGCTTAGCGGGGGGGACCCTCGAGCAGTACTTC; CDR3 protein: CASSLAGGTLEQYF
V gene: TRBV27; clone size: -; J gene: TRBJ1-6; D gene: TRBD1; CDR3 DNA: TGTGCCAGCAGTTTCACCGGGACAGGCAATTATAATTCACCCCTCCACTTT; CDR3 protein: CASSFTGTGNYNSPLHF
V gene: TRBV9; clone size: -; J gene: TRBJ2-7; D gene: TRBD1; CDR3 DNA: TGTGCCAGCAGCACCTCGACAGGGTTACCGTACGAGCAGTACTTC; CDR3 protein: CASSTSTGLPYEQYF
V gene: TRBV28; clone size: -; J gene: TRBJ2-3; D gene: TRBD2; CDR3 DNA: TGTGCCAGCAGCCCATCCAGCGGGAGGGCCACAGATACGCAGTATTTT; CDR3 protein: CASSPSSGRATDTQYF
V gene: TRBV30; clone size: -; J gene: TRBJ1-1; D gene: -; CDR3 DNA: TGTGCCTGGAGTTCGGGGAGGGACACTGAAGCTTTCTTT; CDR3 protein: CAWSSGRDTEAFF
V gene: TRBV9; clone size: -; J gene: TRBJ1-1; D gene: -; CDR3 DNA: TGTGCCAGCAGCGTACAATTGAACACTGAAGCTTTCTTT; CDR3 protein: CASSVQLNTEAFF
V gene: TRBV12-1; clone size: -; J gene: TRBJ2-3; D gene: -; CDR3 DNA: TGTGCCAGCAGCTACAGGGGACTAGCGGATTCCGCAGATACGCAGTATTTT; CDR3 protein: CASSYRGLADSADTQYF
V gene: TRBV5-1; clone size: -; J gene: TRBJ1-1; D gene: -; CDR3 DNA: TGCGCCAGCAGCCCTTCGCCGGTGAACACTGAAGCTTTCTTT; CDR3 protein: CASSPSPVNTEAFF
V gene: TRBV5-1; clone size: few; J gene: TRBJ1-2; D gene: TRBD1; CDR3 DNA: TGCGCCAGCAGCTTGGCCATATCGGGACAGGGACTTGGCTACACCTTC; CDR3 protein: CASSLAISGQGLGYTF
V gene: TRBV7-6; clone size: -; J gene: TRBJ2-3; D gene: -; CDR3 DNA: TGTGCCAGCAGCTTATCCCAGATAAGCACAGATACGCAGTATTTT; CDR3 protein: CASSLSQISTDTQYF
V gene: TRBV9; clone size: -; J gene: TRBJ1-1; D gene: TRBD1; CDR3 DNA: TGTGCCAGCAGCGTAGGGCAGGGGGCGCGGGCCACTGAAGCTTTCTTT; CDR3 protein: CASSVGQGARATEAFF
V gene: TRBV28; clone size: -; J gene: TRBJ1-1; D gene: -; CDR3 DNA: TGTGCCAGCAGGCCAGGGAGGGGGAACACTGAAGCTTTCTTT; CDR3 protein: CASRPGRGNTEAFF